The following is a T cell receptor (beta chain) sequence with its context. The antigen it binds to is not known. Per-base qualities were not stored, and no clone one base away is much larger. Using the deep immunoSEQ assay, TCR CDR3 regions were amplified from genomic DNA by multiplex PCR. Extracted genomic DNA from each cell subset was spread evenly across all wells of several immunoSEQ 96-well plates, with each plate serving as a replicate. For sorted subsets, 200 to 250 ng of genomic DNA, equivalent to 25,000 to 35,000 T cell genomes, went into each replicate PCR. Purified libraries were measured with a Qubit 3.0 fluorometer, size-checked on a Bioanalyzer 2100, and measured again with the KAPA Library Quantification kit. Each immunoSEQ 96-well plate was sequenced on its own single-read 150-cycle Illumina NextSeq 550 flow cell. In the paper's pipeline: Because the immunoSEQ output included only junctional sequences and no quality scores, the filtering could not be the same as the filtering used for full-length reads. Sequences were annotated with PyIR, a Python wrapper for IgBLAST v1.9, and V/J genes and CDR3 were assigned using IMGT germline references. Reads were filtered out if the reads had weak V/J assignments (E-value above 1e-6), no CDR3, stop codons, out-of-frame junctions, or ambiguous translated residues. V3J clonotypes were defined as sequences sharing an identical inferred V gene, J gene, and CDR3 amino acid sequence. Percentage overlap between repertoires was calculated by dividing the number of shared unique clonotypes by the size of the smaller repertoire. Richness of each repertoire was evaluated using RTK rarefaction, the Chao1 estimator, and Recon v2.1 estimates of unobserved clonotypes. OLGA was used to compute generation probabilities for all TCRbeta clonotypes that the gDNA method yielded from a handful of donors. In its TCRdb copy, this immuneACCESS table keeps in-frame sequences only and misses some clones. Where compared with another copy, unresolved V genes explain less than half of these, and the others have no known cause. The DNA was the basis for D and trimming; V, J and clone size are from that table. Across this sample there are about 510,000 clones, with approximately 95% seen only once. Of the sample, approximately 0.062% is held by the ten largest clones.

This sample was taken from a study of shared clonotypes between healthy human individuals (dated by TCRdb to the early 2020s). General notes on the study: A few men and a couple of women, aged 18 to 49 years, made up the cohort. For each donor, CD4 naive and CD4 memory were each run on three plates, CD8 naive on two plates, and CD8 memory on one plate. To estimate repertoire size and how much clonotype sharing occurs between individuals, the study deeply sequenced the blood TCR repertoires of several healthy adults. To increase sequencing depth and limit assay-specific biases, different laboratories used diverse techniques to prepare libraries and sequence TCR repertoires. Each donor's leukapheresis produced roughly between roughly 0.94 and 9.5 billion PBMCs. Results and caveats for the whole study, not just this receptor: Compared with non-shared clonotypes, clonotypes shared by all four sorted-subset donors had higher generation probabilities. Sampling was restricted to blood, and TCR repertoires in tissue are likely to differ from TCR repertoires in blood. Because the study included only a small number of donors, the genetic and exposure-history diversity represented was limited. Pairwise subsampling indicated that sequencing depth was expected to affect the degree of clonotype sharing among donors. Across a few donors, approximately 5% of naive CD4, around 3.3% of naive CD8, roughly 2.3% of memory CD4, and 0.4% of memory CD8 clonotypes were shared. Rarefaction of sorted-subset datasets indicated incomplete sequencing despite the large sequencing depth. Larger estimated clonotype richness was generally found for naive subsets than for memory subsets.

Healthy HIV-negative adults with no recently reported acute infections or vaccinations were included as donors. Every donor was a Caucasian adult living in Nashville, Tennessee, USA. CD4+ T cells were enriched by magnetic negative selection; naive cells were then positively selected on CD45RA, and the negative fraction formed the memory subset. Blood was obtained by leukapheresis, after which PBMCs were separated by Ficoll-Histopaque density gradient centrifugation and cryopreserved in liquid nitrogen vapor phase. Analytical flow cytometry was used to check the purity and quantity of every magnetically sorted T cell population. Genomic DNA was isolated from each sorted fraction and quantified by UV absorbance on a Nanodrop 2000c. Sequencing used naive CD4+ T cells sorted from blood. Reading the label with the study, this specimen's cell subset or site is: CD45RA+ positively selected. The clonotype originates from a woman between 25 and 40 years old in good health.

The CDR3 region: CAISESSLNTGELFF. The bases read TGTGCCATCAGTGAGTCGAGCCTGAACACCGGGGAGCTGTTTTTT. The rearrangement combines TRBV10-3 with TRBJ2-2, with no confidently assigned D gene. The junction shows trimming of 0 bases on V and 1 base on J, plus 6 bases between the germline ends. The germline V gene specifies ENHRY as CDR1 and SYGVKD as CDR2. Including the terminal cysteine and phenylalanine, the CDR3 comprises 15 residues. Only CDR3 DNA remains: 45 bases, in frame from the first base.